The 27 T cell receptor beta chains listed next were all sequenced from one sample in a study of Graves' ophthalmopathy and Graves' hyperthyroidism. The study amplified TCR beta CDR3 regions using RNA transcripts. Second-round multiplex PCR came after a first-round RT-PCR that employed HTBI primers. In TCRdb, the multiplex PCR reads were re-called with MiXCR into one record per CDR3 protein. The sample comprises 650,000 to 900,000 distinct CDR3 sequences, approximately 40% of which are singletons, and approximately 46% rests with the top ten. The sequenced sample was peripheral blood. The source is an adult man with Graves' ophthalmopathy.

This clonotype was picked up a small number of times. A read error may account for a junction end that differs from germline. The gene calls are TRBV10-3 and TRBJ2-7; D is uncertain. This CDR3 spans 17 amino acids. Germline CDR1 ENHRY, CDR2 SYGVKD. The chain's CDR3 is CASSYSGPGVFPYEQYF. The CDR3 DNA is TGTGCCAGCAGTTACTCTGGCCCCGGAGTATTCCCCTACGAGCAGTACTTC.

With respect to this clonotype: Since a much larger clone is just one base distant, this may be a read error. This chain joins TRBV7-9 and TRBJ1-6; TRBD1 matches 7 bases. The CDR3 consists of 15 residues. CDR1 is SEHNR, CDR2 FQNEAQ, per germline (reference sequence). With V trimmed by 2 bases and J by 8 bases, 6 bases remained unmatched. CDR3 DNA: TGTGCCAGCAGCTTATCCGGGACAGTCGATTCACCCCTCCACTTT. Amino acid sequence: CASSLSGTVDSPLHF.

The sample holds one count of this clonotype. A junction boundary mismatches the germline segment, possibly from a read error. V is TRBV19 and J is TRBJ1-5, with 8 bases aligning to TRBD1. CDR1 is LNHDA and CDR2 is SQIVND in the germline V gene (reference sequence). The CDR3 is 17 amino acids. CDR3 in DNA: TGTGCCAGTAGTATAGTCGCGGACAGGGTTCGCAATCAGTCCCAGCATTTT. The encoded protein is CASSIVADRVRNQSQHF.

In regard to this clonotype: This sequence may be a read error, since a much larger clone differs from it by one base. The rearrangement uses TRBV7-9 and TRBJ2-5; TRBD2 might be the D (7 bases). Germline CDR1 is SEHNR and CDR2 is FQNEAQ (reference sequence). Trimming pared 4 bases from V and 2 bases from J, leaving 14 bases between. The CDR3 contains 15 residues. The CDR3 is CASSSTGGRQETQYF. CDR3 nucleotides: TGTGCCAGCAGCTCAACGGGGGGCCGACAAGAGACCCAGTACTTC.

This clonotype was found once. A junction end diverges from the germline sequence, so it may reflect a read error. The V and J genes are TRBV24-1 and TRBJ1-6; a weak D match, TRBD1 (6 bases). The CDR3 consists of 14 residues. Germline V gives CDR1 KGHDR, CDR2 SFDVKD. The CDR3 nucleotides are TGTGCCAGCAGTAAGGGGTGGGTAGGGGGACCCCTCCACTTT. Translated: CASSKGWVGGPLHF.

CDR3 nucleotides: TGTGCCAGCAGCCAAGATCTTGTTCAGCCCCAGCATTTT. It specifies CASSQDLVQPQHF. This chain joins TRBV11-2 and TRBJ1-5; D is uncertain. With 5 bases removed from V and 6 bases from J, the gap between germline ends came to 11 bases. Germline CDR1 is SGHAT and CDR2 is FQNNGV. This CDR3 is built from 13 residues.

This clonotype has just a few counts. The chain carries TRBV7-3 and TRBJ2-5, with D perhaps TRBD1 (5 bases). CDR1 and CDR2 (germline): SGHTA, FQGTGA. This CDR3 contains 15 residues. Trimming removed 2 bases at V and 1 base at J, with 11 bases between. The CDR3 DNA reads as TGTGCCAGCAGCTTAGCCGTGGGGCTCCAAGAGACCCAGTACTTC. Translating it yields CASSLAVGLQETQYF. Filled out from reference TRBV7-3 and TRBJ2-5, the complete variable domain reads GAGVSQTPSNKVTEKGKYVELRCDPISGHTALYWYRQSLGQGPEFLIYFQGTGAADDSGLPNDRFFAVRPEGSVSTLKIQRTERGDSAVYLCASSLAVGLQETQYFGPGTRLLVL.

As to this clonotype: This CDR3 fails to terminate in the conserved phenylalanine or tryptophan, so it likely reflects a read error. The rearrangement uses TRBV2 and TRBJ1-6; D possibly corresponds to TRBD1 (5 bases). V lost 3 bases and J 7 bases, leaving 19 bases between the germline ends. Germline lookup yields CDR1 SNHLY and CDR2 FYNNEI. The CDR3 is 17 residues long. The CDR3 sequence is CASSDGAGPGGNSPLHS. CDR3 coding DNA: TGTGCCAGCAGTGATGGAGCAGGACCGGGGGGAAATTCACCCCTCCACTCT.

The chain joins TRBV29-1 to TRBJ1-2; no clear D. CDR3 size: 12 residues. Germline CDR1 reads SQVTM; CDR2 reads ANQGSEA. The CDR3 sequence: CSYSSPNYGYTF. CDR3 nucleotide sequence: TGCAGTTACTCGAGCCCCAACTATGGCTACACCTTC.

The chain is built from TRBV25-1 and TRBJ1-1; D gene uncertain. The CDR3 loop spans 14 amino acids. Germline CDR1 is MGHDK and CDR2 is SYGVNS. Trimming removed 5 bases from V and 1 base from J, with 11 bases in between. CDR3 loop: CASSLVTPNTEAFF. CDR3 nucleotides: TGTGCCAGCAGTTTAGTCACACCGAACACTGAAGCTTTCTTT.

This clonotype has more than one count but fewer than ten. The rearrangement joins TRBV5-6 to TRBJ1-6; D uncertain. Germline-derived CDR1 and CDR2 are SGHDT and YYEEEE. This CDR3 spans 15 amino acids. Deletions cut 0 bases from V and 4 bases from J, with 8 bases between. As DNA, the CDR3 is TGTGCCAGCAGCTTGGCCGGAAAGTATAATTCACCCCTCCACTTT. Protein product: CASSLAGKYNSPLHF.

A few counts support this clonotype. The genes are TRBV10-2 and TRBJ2-2; D is ambiguous. In germline, CDR1 is WSHSY, CDR2 SAAADI. This CDR3 is 13 amino acids long. V lost 0 bases and J 14 bases, leaving 13 bases between the germline ends. The CDR3 spells CASSESVRSELFF. CDR3 coding DNA: TGCGCCAGCAGTGAGTCAGTGAGGAGTGAACTGTTTTTT.

This clonotype was observed a few times. The chain employs TRBV7-2 and TRBJ2-5; possibly TRBD2 for D (5 bases). The V gene lost 3 bases and the J gene lost 0 bases, with 8 bases spanning the gap. Germline V gene lookup returns CDR1 SGHTA and CDR2 FQGNSA. The CDR3 loop spans 14 amino acids. Written as DNA, the CDR3 is TGTGCCAGCAGCTTTGGGAGAAACCAAGAGACCCAGTACTTC. Translated, it gives CASSFGRNQETQYF.

The sample holds many counts of this clonotype. J is TRBJ2-7 and V is TRBV7-9; D perhaps matches TRBD1 (5 bases). This CDR3 has 13 residues. Trimming left V 2 bases short and J 5 bases short, with 10 bases between. From germline, CDR1 is SEHNR and CDR2 FQNEAQ (reference sequence). The CDR3 reads CASSLPGRDEQYF. The CDR3 DNA follows: TGTGCCAGCAGCTTACCCGGCAGGGACGAGCAGTACTTC.

The chain recombines TRBV20-1 with TRBJ2-7, with 7 bases identical to TRBD2. With the DNA end fitting TRBJ2-5 better, the J assignment may be wrong. Germline V lookup: CDR1 DFQATT, CDR2 SNEGSKA (reference sequence). The CDR3 is made up of 17 amino acids. CDR3: CSARRGAGTHFQETQYF. Written as DNA, the CDR3 is TGCAGTGCTAGAAGAGGAGCGGGAACCCATTTTCAAGAGACCCAGTACTTC.

This clonotype was seen more than once but under ten times. As DNA, the CDR3 is TGCAGTGCTAGAGCAGGGTCTGGCAATCAGCCCCAGCATTTT. Residues: CSARAGSGNQPQHF. The J gene is TRBJ1-5, the V gene TRBV20-1; TRBD1 is a possible D gene (5 bases). The CDR3 is 14 residues long. V lost 1 base and J lost 2, with 9 bases in between. Germline values: CDR1 DFQATT, CDR2 SNEGSKA (reference sequence).

This clonotype occurred many times. This rearrangement joins TRBV29-1 to TRBJ2-6; the D is unclear. CDR3 size: 14 residues. V was cut by 6 bases and J by 4 bases, with 13 bases left in between. From germline, CDR1 is SQVTM and CDR2 ANQGSEA. The chain's CDR3 is CSVLTMAGANVLTF. The CDR3 DNA reads as TGCAGCGTCCTAACAATGGCCGGGGCCAACGTCCTGACTTTC.

This clonotype was recorded at least ten times. V is TRBV15 and J is TRBJ2-5; D is undetermined. Germline assignment: CDR1 LNHNV and CDR2 YYDKDF (reference sequence). Trimming removed 1 base at V and 5 bases at J, with 11 bases between. This CDR3 is built from 14 residues. DNA for the CDR3: TGTGCCACCAGCAGAGTTGGCCCCCAGGAGACCCAGTACTTC. This gives the protein CATSRVGPQETQYF.

This clonotype came up a few times. This sequence joins TRBV20-1 and TRBJ1-6; no firm D call. The V and J ends lost 8 bases and 7 bases respectively, with 30 bases between them. CDR3 length: 18 amino acids. In germline, CDR1 is DFQATT, CDR2 SNEGSKA (reference sequence). The CDR3 DNA follows: TGCAGTCCTACATGGGTAAAGCAGCGCGCCCGGACGAATTCACCCCTCCACTTT. Amino acids: CSPTWVKQRARTNSPLHF.

This clonotype was seen a handful of times. The junction and the germline gene differ at one end; a read error may be behind it. The chain carries TRBV12-3 or TRBV12-4 and TRBJ1-2, with 9 bases identical to TRBD1. This CDR3 has 14 amino acids. This chain's CDR3 is CATSDRDRAYGYTF. Written as DNA, the CDR3 is TGTGCCACCAGTGACAGGGACAGGGCGTATGGCTACACCTTC.

This chain uses TRBV14 with TRBJ1-1; D might be TRBD1 (5 bases). Germline CDR1 and CDR2: SGHDN and FVKESK. This CDR3 has 14 residues. The V end lost 5 bases, the J end lost 0 bases, and 10 bases lay between the germline ends. CDR3 coding DNA: TGTGCCAGCAGCTGGGGGGTTATGAACACTGAAGCTTTCTTT. It is translated as CASSWGVMNTEAFF.

The chain is built from TRBV29-1 and TRBJ1-1; weak D call: TRBD1 (5 bases). V gave up 6 bases and J gave up 3 bases, with 14 bases separating them. The germline V gene has CDR1 SQVTM and CDR2 ANQGSEA. CDR3 length: 13 residues. CDR3 bases: TGCAGCGTCCGTCCTATGGGGGACACTGAAGCTTTCTTT. As protein: CSVRPMGDTEAFF.

V is TRBV15 and J is TRBJ1-4; D ambiguous. V was trimmed by 5 bases and J by 2 bases, leaving 6 bases between them. Germline V CDR1 and CDR2: LNHNV, YYDKDF (reference sequence). The CDR3 has 13 residues. The CDR3 DNA is TGTGCCACCAGCGGGCTGACTAATGAAAAACTGTTTTTT. Protein: CATSGLTNEKLFF.

The chain carries TRBV25-1 and TRBJ2-2; D remains ambiguous. V lost 5 bases to trimming and J lost 4 bases, with 11 bases between them. Germline CDR1 MGHDK, CDR2 SYGVNS. The CDR3 consists of 14 residues. CDR3 amino acids: CASSHMALTGELFF. CDR3 coding DNA: TGTGCCAGCAGTCACATGGCTCTCACCGGGGAGCTGTTTTTT.

This clonotype was counted at least ten times. This sequence joins TRBV29-1 and TRBJ1-1; D possibly corresponds to TRBD1 (6 bases). Trimming left V 2 bases short and J 2 bases short, with 12 bases between. The CDR3 sequence is 14 residues long. Germline assignment: CDR1 SQVTM and CDR2 ANQGSEA. The CDR3 sequence: CSVESRGLNTEAFF. CDR3 bases: TGCAGCGTTGAATCCAGGGGCCTCAACACTGAAGCTTTCTTT.

The chain has TRBV7-9 and TRBJ1-3, with unresolved D. In germline, CDR1 is SEHNR, CDR2 FQNEAQ (reference sequence). V shed 1 base and J shed 4 bases, with 2 bases lying between them. The CDR3 loop spans 12 amino acids. CDR3 nucleotides: TGTGCCAGCAGCTTAGAGGGAAACACCATATATTTT. It codes for CASSLEGNTIYF.

In its sample, this clonotype was seen a few times. The chain carries TRBV20-1 and TRBJ1-1; possibly TRBD1 for D (5 bases). Trimming shortened V by 4 bases and J by 8 bases, and 14 bases separated the two germline ends. Germline lookup yields CDR1 DFQATT and CDR2 SNEGSKA (reference sequence). This CDR3 is built from 12 residues. The CDR3 DNA follows: TGCAGTGCTACCCCCGATGGGGCGGAAGCTTTCTTT. Translating gives CSATPDGAEAFF.